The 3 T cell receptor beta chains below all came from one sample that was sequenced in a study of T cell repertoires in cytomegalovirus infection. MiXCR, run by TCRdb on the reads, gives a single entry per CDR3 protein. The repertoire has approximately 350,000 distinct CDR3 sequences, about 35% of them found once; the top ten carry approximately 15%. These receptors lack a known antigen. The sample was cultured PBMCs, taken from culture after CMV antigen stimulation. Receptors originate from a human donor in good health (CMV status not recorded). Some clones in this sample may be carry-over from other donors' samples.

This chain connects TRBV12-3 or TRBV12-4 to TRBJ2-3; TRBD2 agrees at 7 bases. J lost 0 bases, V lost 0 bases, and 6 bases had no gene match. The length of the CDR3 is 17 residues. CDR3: CASSLALGGSSTDTQYF. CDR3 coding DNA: TGTGCCAGCAGTTTAGCGCTCGGGGGGTCTAGCACAGATACGCAGTATTTT.

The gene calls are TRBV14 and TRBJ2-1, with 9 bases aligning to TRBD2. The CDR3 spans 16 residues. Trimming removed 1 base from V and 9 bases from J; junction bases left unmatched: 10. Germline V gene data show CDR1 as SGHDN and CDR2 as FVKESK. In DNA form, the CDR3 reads TGTGCCAGCAGCCAAGTAATCGGACTAGCGTCGGCTGAGCAGTTCTTC. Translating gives CASSQVIGLASAEQFF.

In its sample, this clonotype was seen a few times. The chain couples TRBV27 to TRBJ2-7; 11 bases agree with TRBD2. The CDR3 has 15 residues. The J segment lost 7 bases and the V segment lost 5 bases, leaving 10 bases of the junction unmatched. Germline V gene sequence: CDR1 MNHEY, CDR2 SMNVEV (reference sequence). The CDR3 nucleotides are TGTGCCAGCAGTCCAGGACTAGCGGGCCCTGTGGAGCAGTACTTC. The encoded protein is CASSPGLAGPVEQYF.